One T cell receptor beta chain is described in this entry. The antigen remains unidentified. Authors' data handling: In the immunoSEQ data, sequences were junction-only and lacked quality scores, so filtering differed. Using immunoSEQ multiplex PCR, the repertoire was profiled, and TCRdb retains in-frame clones only, with some absent. From that table come the V and J calls and clone size; the DNA was used to work out D and trimming. The repertoire holds about 2.2 million clones, 90% to 95% seen once, with about 1.5% in the top ten. These data belong to a study of shared clonotypes between healthy human individuals. Study in general: Ranging from 18 to 49 in age, donors were two women and a few men. Study-wide findings and caveats: Represented genetic and exposure-history diversity was restricted by having few donors. When compared with the clonotypes that were shared by all four sorted-subset donors, the non-shared clonotypes turned out to have lower generation probabilities.

CD45RO-negative, CCR7-selected cells formed the naive CD8 fraction, which excluded terminally differentiated effector memory CD45RA+ cells. Sequenced material: naive CD8+ T cells from PBMCs. The sequence was collected from a man aged 18 to 29 in good health. Some clones in this sample may be carry-over from other donors' samples.

CDR3 sequence reads: CASSLARAYTDTQYF. CDR3 DNA: TGTGCCAGCAGTTTAGCCCGGGCATACACAGATACGCAGTATTTT. The V call is TRBV28, the J call TRBJ2-3; the D is unclear. The germline gives CDR1 MDHEN, CDR2 SYDVKM. The V and J ends lost 2 bases and 2 bases respectively, with 11 bases between them. This CDR3 is 15 amino acids long.